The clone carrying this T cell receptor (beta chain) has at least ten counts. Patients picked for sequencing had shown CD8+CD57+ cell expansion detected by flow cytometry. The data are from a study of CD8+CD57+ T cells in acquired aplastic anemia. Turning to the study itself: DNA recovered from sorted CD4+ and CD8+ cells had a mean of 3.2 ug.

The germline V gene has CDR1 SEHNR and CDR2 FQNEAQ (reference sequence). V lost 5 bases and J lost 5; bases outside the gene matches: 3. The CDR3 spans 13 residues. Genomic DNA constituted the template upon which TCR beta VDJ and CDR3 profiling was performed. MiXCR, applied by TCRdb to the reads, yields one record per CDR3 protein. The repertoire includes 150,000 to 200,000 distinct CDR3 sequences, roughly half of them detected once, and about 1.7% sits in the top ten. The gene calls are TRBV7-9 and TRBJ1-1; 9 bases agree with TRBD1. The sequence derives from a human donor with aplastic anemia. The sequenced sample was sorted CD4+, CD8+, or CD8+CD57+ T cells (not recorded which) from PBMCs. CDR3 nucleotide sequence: TGTGCCAGCAGCCGGGACAGGGAGACTGAAGCTTTCTTT. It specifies CASSRDRETEAFF.